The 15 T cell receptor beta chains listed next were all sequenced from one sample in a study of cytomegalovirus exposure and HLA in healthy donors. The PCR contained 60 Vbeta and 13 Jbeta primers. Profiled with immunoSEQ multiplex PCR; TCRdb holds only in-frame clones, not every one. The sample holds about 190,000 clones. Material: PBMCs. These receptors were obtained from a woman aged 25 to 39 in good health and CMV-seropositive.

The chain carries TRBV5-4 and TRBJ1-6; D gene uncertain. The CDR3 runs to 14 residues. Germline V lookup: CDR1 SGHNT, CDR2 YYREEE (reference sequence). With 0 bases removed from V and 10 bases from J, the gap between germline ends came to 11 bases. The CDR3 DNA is TGTGCCAGCAGCTTGGAGATGTTTGGCTCACCCCTCCACTTT. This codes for CASSLEMFGSPLHF.

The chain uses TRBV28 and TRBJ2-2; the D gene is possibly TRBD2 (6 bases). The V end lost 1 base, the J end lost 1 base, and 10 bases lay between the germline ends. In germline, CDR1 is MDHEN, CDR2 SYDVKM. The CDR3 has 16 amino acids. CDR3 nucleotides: TGTGCCAGCAGTTTATTCGGGGGAAAGAACACCGGGGAGCTGTTTTTT. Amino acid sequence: CASSLFGGKNTGELFF. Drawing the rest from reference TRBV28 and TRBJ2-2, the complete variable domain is DVKVTQSSRYLVKRTGEKVFLECVQDMDHENMFWYRQDPGLGLRLIYFSYDVKMKEKGDIPEGYSVSREKKERFSLILESASTNQTSMYLCASSLFGGKNTGELFFGEGSRLTVL.

The CDR3 here is CASRRHPNTEAFF. The CDR3 DNA sequence: TGTGCCAGCAGGCGACACCCGAACACTGAAGCTTTCTTT. This chain links TRBV6-6 with TRBJ1-1, with D uncertain. V lost 6 bases and J 1 base, leaving 9 bases between the germline ends. From germline, CDR1 is MNHNY and CDR2 SVGAGI (reference sequence). This CDR3 is 13 amino acids long.

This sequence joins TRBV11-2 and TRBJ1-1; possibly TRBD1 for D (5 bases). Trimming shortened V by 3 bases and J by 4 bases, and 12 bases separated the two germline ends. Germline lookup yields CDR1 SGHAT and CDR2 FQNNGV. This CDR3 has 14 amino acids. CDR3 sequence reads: CASSFSTQGTEAFF. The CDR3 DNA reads TGTGCCAGCAGCTTTTCTACCCAGGGCACTGAAGCTTTCTTT.

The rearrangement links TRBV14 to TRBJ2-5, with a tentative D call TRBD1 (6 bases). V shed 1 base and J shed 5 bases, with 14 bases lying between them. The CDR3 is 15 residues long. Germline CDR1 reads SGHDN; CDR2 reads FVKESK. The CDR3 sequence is CASSQGAGARETQYF. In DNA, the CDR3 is TGTGCCAGCAGCCAAGGGGCAGGGGCGCGGGAGACCCAGTACTTC.

The CDR3 reads CASSPGGGSNTEAFF. The CDR3 nucleotides read TGTGCCAGCAGTCCTGGGGGGGGTTCTAACACTGAAGCTTTCTTT. The chain uses TRBV28 and TRBJ1-1; D perhaps matches TRBD1 (5 bases). Looked up from germline, CDR1 is MDHEN and CDR2 is SYDVKM. The CDR3 extends over 15 amino acids. Trimming cost V 5 bases and J 2 bases, with 15 bases left between them.

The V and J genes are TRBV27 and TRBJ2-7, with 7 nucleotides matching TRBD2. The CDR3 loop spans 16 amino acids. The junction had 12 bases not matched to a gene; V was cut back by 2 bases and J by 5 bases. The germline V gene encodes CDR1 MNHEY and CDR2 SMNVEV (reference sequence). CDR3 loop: CASSLIRGESWDEQYF. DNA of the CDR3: TGTGCCAGCAGTTTAATCCGGGGGGAGTCTTGGGACGAGCAGTACTTC.

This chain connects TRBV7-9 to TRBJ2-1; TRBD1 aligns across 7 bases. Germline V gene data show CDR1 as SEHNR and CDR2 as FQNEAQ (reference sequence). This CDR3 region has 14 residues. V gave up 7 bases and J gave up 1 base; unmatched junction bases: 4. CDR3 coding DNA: TGTGCCAGCAAGGGGACAGCTTCCTACAATGAGCAGTTCTTC. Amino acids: CASKGTASYNEQFF.

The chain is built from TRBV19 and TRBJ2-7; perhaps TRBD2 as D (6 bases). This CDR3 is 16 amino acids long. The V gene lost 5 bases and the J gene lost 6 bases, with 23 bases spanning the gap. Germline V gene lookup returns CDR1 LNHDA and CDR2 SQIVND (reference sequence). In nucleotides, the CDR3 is TGTGCCAGTAGTCACGCCCGGGGGTCCTCCTCTCTCGAGCAGTACTTC. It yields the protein CASSHARGSSSLEQYF.

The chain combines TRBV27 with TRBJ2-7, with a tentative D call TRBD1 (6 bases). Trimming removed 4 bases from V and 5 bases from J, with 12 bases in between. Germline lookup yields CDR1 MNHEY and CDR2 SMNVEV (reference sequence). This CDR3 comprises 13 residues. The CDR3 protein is CASSSYRAHEQYF. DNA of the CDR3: TGTGCCAGCAGTTCGTACAGGGCCCACGAGCAGTACTTC.

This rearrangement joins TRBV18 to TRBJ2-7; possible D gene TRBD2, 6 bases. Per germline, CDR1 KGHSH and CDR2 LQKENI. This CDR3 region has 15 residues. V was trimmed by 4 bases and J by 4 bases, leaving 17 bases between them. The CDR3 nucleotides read TGTGCCAGCTCACTAGGTCCTAGCGCTACTTACGAGCAGTACTTC. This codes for CASSLGPSATYEQYF.

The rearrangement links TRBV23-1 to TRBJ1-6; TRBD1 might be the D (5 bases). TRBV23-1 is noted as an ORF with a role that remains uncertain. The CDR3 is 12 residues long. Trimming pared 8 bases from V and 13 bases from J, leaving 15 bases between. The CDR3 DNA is TGCGCCAGCGGGCCACAGGATTGGCCCCTCCACTTT. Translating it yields CASGPQDWPLHF.

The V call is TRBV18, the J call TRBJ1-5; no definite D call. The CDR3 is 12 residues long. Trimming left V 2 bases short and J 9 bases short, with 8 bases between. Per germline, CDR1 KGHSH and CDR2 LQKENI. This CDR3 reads CASSPDGGPQHF. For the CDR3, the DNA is TGTGCCAGCTCACCAGACGGCGGGCCCCAGCATTTT.

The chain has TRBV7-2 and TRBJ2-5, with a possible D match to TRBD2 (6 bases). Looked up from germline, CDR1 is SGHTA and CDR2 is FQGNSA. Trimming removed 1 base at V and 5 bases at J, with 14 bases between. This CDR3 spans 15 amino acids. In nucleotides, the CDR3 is TGTGCCAGCAGCTTAGACCTAGCGAGGGTGGAGACCCAGTACTTC. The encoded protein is CASSLDLARVETQYF.

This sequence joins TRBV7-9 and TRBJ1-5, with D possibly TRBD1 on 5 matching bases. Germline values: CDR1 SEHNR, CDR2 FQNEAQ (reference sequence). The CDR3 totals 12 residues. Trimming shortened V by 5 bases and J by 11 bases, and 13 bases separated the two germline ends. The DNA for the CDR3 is TGTGCCAGCAGCGTGGGAGGGGCGGCCCAGCATTTT. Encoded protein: CASSVGGAAQHF. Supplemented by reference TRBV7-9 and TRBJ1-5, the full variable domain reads DTGVSQNPRHKITKRGQNVTFRCDPISEHNRLYWYRQTLGQGPEFLTYFQNEAQLEKSRLLSDRFSAERPKGSFSTLEIQRTEQGDSAMYLCASSVGGAAQHFGDGTRLSIL.